These 20 T cell receptor beta chains share one sample of origin, sequenced in a study of blood T cell repertoires in COVID-19. Here immunoSEQ multiplex PCR was the method, and the copy in TCRdb shows in-frame clones only, minus some. The sample holds roughly 15,000 clones, around 88% seen once. Sample: peripheral blood. All receptors come from a human donor in a cohort sampled during active COVID-19.

The rearrangement joins TRBV7-9 to TRBJ2-3; 7 nucleotides match TRBD1. CDR1 is SEHNR and CDR2 is FQNEAQ in the germline V gene (reference sequence). This CDR3 has 16 residues. With 5 bases clipped from V and 2 bases from J, the junction kept 10 bases outside the gene matches. This CDR3 is CASSATGDLPTDTQYF. The CDR3 DNA reads as TGTGCCAGCAGCGCCACAGGGGACCTGCCCACAGATACGCAGTATTTT. Drawing the rest from reference TRBV7-9 and TRBJ2-3, the complete variable domain is DTGVSQNPRHKITKRGQNVTFRCDPISEHNRLYWYRQTLGQGPEFLTYFQNEAQLEKSRLLSDRFSAERPKGSFSTLEIQRTEQGDSAMYLCASSATGDLPTDTQYFGPGTRLTVL.

The V call is TRBV11-3, the J call TRBJ2-3; a possible D gene is TRBD2 (5 bases). From germline, CDR1 is SGHNT and CDR2 YENEEA. The CDR3 is 13 amino acids. Deletions cut 5 bases from V and 6 bases from J, with 12 bases between. The CDR3 DNA is TGTGCCAGCAGCCCCCAAGGACTGGATACGCAGTATTTT. The encoded protein is CASSPQGLDTQYF.

The chain is built from TRBV10-3 and TRBJ1-2; D might be TRBD1 (6 bases). The V gene's germline CDR1 is ENHRY and CDR2 SYGVKD. The CDR3 totals 18 residues. V was pared by 2 bases and J by 5 bases, with 24 bases between. CDR3 loop: CAISEPPGGRELWYGYTF. The CDR3 bases are TGTGCCATCAGTGAGCCCCCGGGGGGCCGAGAGCTTTGGTATGGCTACACCTTC.

The chain links TRBV7-9 to TRBJ2-5; D is perhaps TRBD2 (6 bases). The V gene's germline CDR1 is SEHNR and CDR2 FQNEAQ (reference sequence). CDR3 length: 14 residues. The V end lost 3 bases, the J end lost 5 bases, and 13 bases lay between the germline ends. This chain's CDR3 is CASSLEGRWETQYF. The CDR3 DNA reads TGTGCCAGCAGCTTGGAAGGGAGGTGGGAGACCCAGTACTTC.

The chain uses TRBV5-4 and TRBJ1-3; possible D gene TRBD1, 6 bases. CDR3 length equals 16 residues. Trimming took off 4 bases at V and 0 bases at J, with 14 bases between the two ends. Germline V lookup: CDR1 SGHNT, CDR2 YYREEE (reference sequence). The CDR3 region is CASSAGQPSSGNTIYF. In DNA form, the CDR3 reads TGTGCCAGCAGCGCCGGACAGCCATCCTCTGGAAACACCATATATTTT.

The chain joins TRBV3-1 (or the pseudogene TRBV3-2) to TRBJ1-5; possibly TRBD1 for D (6 bases). The CDR3 loop spans 14 amino acids. Trimming took off 4 bases at V and 3 bases at J, with 10 bases between the two ends. The V gene's germline CDR1 is LGHDT and CDR2 YNNKEL (reference sequence). The CDR3: CASSLGQNNQPQHF. In DNA form, the CDR3 reads TGTGCCAGCAGCCTAGGACAGAACAATCAGCCCCAGCATTTT.

CDR3 in DNA: TGTGCCAGCAGCTTTCGGGGACAGGGTGGGCACGAGCAGTACTTC. The encoded protein is CASSFRGQGGHEQYF. The rearrangement joins TRBV5-6 to TRBJ2-7; 9 nucleotides match TRBD1. Germline CDR1 reads SGHDT; CDR2 reads YYEEEE. Losses at the gene ends were 2 bases for V and 5 bases for J; bases not matched to a gene: 8. There are 15 residues in the CDR3.

The V gene is TRBV9, the J gene TRBJ2-3; possibly TRBD1 for D (5 bases). Germline CDR1 and CDR2: SGDLS and YYNGEE. V lost 0 bases to trimming and J lost 2 bases, with 13 bases between them. CDR3 length: 16 amino acids. The CDR3 sequence is CASSVAQGGPTDTQYF. The CDR3, as DNA: TGTGCCAGCAGCGTAGCGCAGGGTGGACCCACAGATACGCAGTATTTT.

This clone was seen more than once but under ten times. V is TRBV24-1 and J is TRBJ2-3; weak D call: TRBD2 (6 bases). This CDR3 contains 17 residues. CDR1 is KGHDR, CDR2 SFDVKD, per germline. Trimming removed 4 bases at V and 1 base at J, with 17 bases between. CDR3 region: CATSEVGRDRGTDTQYF. The CDR3 bases are TGTGCCACCAGTGAGGTCGGGCGGGATCGGGGCACAGATACGCAGTATTTT.

This sequence joins TRBV28 and TRBJ2-3, with 8 bases matching TRBD2. V dropped 2 bases and J dropped 3; count of bases not matched to a gene: 7. The CDR3 length is 16 residues. Germline-derived CDR1 and CDR2 are MDHEN and SYDVKM. CDR3 sequence reads: CASSLGAGVSTDTQYF. The CDR3 DNA is TGTGCCAGCAGTTTAGGAGCGGGAGTGTCTACAGATACGCAGTATTTT.

This chain's CDR3 is CASTPGGRPREQFF. The CDR3 region has the DNA TGTGCCAGCACCCCAGGCGGGAGGCCCCGAGAGCAGTTCTTC. The rearrangement joins TRBV6-6 to TRBJ2-1; TRBD2 matches 8 bases. The CDR3 is 14 residues long. V lost 7 bases to trimming and J lost 10 bases; unmatched junction nucleotides: 12. Germline CDR1 reads MNHNY; CDR2 reads SVGAGI (reference sequence).

The J gene is TRBJ2-2, the V gene TRBV5-1, with TRBD1 matching over 7 bases. CDR3 length: 16 residues. Germline CDR1 and CDR2: SGHRS and YFSETQ. The V gene end was trimmed by 4 bases and the J gene end by 1 base; junction bases not matched to a gene: 7. CDR3 region: CASSQWDSLNTGELFF. CDR3 nucleotide sequence: TGCGCCAGCAGCCAGTGGGACAGCTTGAACACCGGGGAGCTGTTTTTT.

This rearrangement joins TRBV11-2 to TRBJ2-2, with 7 bases identical to TRBD2. CDR3 length: 14 amino acids. The germline gives CDR1 SGHAT, CDR2 FQNNGV. V lost 3 bases and J lost 5; bases outside the gene matches: 3. In nucleotides, the CDR3 is TGTGCCAGCAGCTTTCGCGGGAGAACCGGGGAGCTGTTTTTT. Translated, it gives CASSFRGRTGELFF. The variable domain in full, completed from reference TRBV11-2 and TRBJ2-2, reads EAGVAQSPRYKIIEKRQSVAFWCNPISGHATLYWYQQILGQGPKLLIQFQNNGVVDDSQLPKDRFSAERLKGVDSTLKIQPAKLEDSAVYLCASSFRGRTGELFFGEGSRLTVL.

This chain connects TRBV2 to TRBJ1-6; D is unclear. This CDR3 is 12 amino acids long. V was clipped by 6 bases and J by 6 bases, with 6 bases between them. Germline V gene sequence: CDR1 SNHLY, CDR2 FYNNEI. The CDR3 region has the DNA TGTGCCAGCAGCTACAGTAATTCACCCCTCCACTTT. It is translated as CASSYSNSPLHF.

This clone was observed once. The chain recombines TRBV5-4 with TRBJ2-3; 12 nucleotides line up with TRBD2. The CDR3 contains 16 residues. V lost 1 base, J lost 6 bases, and 6 bases stayed unmatched. The germline gives CDR1 SGHNT, CDR2 YYREEE (reference sequence). CDR3 protein: CASSLMTSGSMDTQYF. The CDR3 DNA reads TGTGCCAGCAGCTTGATGACTAGCGGGAGTATGGATACGCAGTATTTT. Variable domain in full (rest from reference TRBV5-4 and TRBJ2-3): ETGVTQSPTHLIKTRGQQVTLRCSSQSGHNTVSWYQQALGQGPQFIFQYYREEENGRGNFPPRFSGLQFPNYSSELNVNALELDDSALYLCASSLMTSGSMDTQYFGPGTRLTVL.

This chain connects TRBV27 to TRBJ2-7, with a weak D call TRBD2 (6 bases). CDR1 and CDR2 from the germline V gene are MNHEY and SMNVEV (reference sequence). There are 11 residues in the CDR3. Trimming shortened V by 6 bases and J by 4 bases, and 7 bases separated the two germline ends. Here the CDR3 DNA reads TGTGCCAGCAGAGGAGGGTACGAGCAGTACTTC. Protein product: CASRGGYEQYF.

This rearrangement joins TRBV3-1 (or the pseudogene TRBV3-2) to TRBJ2-3; TRBD2 matches 11 bases. Germline values: CDR1 LGHDT, CDR2 YNNKEL (reference sequence). CDR3 length equals 17 residues. The trim removed 4 bases at V and 0 bases at J, leaving 6 bases unmatched. CDR3 in amino acids: CASSPGTSGFSTDTQYF. Here the CDR3 DNA reads TGTGCCAGCAGCCCCGGGACTAGCGGTTTTAGCACAGATACGCAGTATTTT.

This rearrangement joins TRBV28 to TRBJ2-5; D is possibly TRBD1 (5 bases). The CDR3 contains 15 residues. Germline CDR1 MDHEN, CDR2 SYDVKM. V lost 7 bases, J lost 2 bases, and 17 bases lay in between. For the CDR3, the DNA is TGTGCCAGCACCCCGCTGGGGCTGGGTCAAGAGACCCAGTACTTC. Amino acids: CASTPLGLGQETQYF. Full variable domain (outside the CDR3, taken from reference TRBV28 and TRBJ2-5): DVKVTQSSRYLVKRTGEKVFLECVQDMDHENMFWYRQDPGLGLRLIYFSYDVKMKEKGDIPEGYSVSREKKERFSLILESASTNQTSMYLCASTPLGLGQETQYFGPGTRLLVL.

Note on this clone: An end of the junction differs from the germline gene, which may be a read error. The rearrangement links TRBV28 to TRBJ1-2; D may be TRBD1 (5 bases). This CDR3 has 11 residues. Germline V gene lookup returns CDR1 MDHEN and CDR2 SYDVKM. The CDR3: CASSSTTVGYF. The CDR3 nucleotides are TGTGCCAGCAGTTCTACGACAGTAGGCTACTTC.

The rearrangement links TRBV28 to TRBJ1-1; possible D gene TRBD1, 5 bases. Trimming took 6 bases from V and 2 from J, leaving 13 bases between them. The CDR3 is 14 residues long. From germline, CDR1 is MDHEN and CDR2 SYDVKM. CDR3 sequence reads: CASRPRQLNTEAFF. As DNA, the CDR3 is TGTGCCAGCAGGCCAAGACAGTTAAACACTGAAGCTTTCTTT.